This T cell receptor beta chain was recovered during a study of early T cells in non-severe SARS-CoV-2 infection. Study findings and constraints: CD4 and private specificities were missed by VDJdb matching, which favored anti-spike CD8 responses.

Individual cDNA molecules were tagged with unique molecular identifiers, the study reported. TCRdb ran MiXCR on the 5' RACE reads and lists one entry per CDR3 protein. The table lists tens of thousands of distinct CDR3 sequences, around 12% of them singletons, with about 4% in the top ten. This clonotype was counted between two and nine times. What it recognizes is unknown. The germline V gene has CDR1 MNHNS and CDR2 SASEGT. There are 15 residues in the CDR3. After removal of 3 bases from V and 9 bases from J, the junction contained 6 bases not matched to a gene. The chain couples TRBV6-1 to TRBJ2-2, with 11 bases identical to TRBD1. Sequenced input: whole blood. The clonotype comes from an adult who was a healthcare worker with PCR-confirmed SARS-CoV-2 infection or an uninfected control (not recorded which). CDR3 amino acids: CASSDLDRGLWELFF. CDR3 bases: TGTGCCAGCAGTGACCTGGACAGGGGGCTCTGGGAGCTGTTTTTT.